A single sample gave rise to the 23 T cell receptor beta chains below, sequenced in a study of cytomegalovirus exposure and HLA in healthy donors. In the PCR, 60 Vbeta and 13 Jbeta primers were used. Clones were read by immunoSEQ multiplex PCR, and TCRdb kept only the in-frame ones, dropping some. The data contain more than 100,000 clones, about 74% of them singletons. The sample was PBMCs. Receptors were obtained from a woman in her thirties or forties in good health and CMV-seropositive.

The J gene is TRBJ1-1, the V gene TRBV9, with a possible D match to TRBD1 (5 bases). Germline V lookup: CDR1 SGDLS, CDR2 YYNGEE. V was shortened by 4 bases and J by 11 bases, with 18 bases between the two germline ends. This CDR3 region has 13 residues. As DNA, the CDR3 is TGTGCCAGCAGCCCACGGGGGTCCGGGGAGGCTTTCTTT. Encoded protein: CASSPRGSGEAFF.

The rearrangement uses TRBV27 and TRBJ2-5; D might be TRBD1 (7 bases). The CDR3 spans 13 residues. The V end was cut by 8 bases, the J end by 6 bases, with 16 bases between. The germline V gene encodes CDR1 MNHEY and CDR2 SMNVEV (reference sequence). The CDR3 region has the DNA TGTGCCAGCCGAGGCCCAGGGGGGCAGACCCAGTACTTC. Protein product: CASRGPGGQTQYF.

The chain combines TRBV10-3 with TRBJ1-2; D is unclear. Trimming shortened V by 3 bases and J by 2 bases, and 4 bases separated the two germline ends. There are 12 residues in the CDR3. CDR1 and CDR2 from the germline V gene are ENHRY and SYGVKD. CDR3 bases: TGTGCCATCAGTGACACAAACTATGGCTACACCTTC. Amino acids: CAISDTNYGYTF.

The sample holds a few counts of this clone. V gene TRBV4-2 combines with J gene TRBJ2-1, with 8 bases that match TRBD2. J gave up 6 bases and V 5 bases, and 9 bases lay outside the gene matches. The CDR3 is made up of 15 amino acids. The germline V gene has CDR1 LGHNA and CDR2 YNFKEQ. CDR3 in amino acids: CASSLDSGAINEQFF. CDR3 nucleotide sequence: TGTGCCAGCAGCTTGGATAGCGGGGCTATCAATGAGCAGTTCTTC.

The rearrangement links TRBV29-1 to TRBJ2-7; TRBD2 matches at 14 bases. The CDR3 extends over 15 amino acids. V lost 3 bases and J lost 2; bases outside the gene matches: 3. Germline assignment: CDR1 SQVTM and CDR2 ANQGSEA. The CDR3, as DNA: TGCAGCGTTGAGGGACTAGCGGGGGATGCCTACGAGCAGTACTTC. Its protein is CSVEGLAGDAYEQYF.

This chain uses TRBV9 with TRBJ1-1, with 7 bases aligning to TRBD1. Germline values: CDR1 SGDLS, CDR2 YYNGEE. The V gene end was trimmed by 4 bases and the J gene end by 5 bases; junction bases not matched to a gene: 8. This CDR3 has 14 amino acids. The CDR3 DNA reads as TGTGCCAGCAGCACCGACAGGGTTGGGACTGAAGCTTTCTTT. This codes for CASSTDRVGTEAFF.

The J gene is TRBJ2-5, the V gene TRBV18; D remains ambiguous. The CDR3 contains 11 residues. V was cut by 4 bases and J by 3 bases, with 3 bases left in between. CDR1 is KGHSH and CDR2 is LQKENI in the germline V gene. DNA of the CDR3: TGTGCCAGCTCACTAGAAGAGACCCAGTACTTC. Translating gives CASSLEETQYF. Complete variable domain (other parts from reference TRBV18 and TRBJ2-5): NAGVMQNPRHLVRRRGQEARLRCSPMKGHSHVYWYRQLPEEGLKFMVYLQKENIIDESGMPKERFSAEFPKEGPSILRIQQVVRGDSAAYFCASSLEETQYFGPGTRLLVL.

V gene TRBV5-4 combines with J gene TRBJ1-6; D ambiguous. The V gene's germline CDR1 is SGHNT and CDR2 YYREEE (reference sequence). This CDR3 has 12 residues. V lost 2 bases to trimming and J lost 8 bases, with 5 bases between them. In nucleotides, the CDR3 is TGTGCCAGCAGCTTAGTAGATTCACCCCTCCACTTT. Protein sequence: CASSLVDSPLHF.

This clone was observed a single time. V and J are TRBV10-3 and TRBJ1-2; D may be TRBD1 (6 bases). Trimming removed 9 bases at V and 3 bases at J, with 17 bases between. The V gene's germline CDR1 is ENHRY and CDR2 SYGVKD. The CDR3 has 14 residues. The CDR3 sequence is CAITEQGLHYGYTF. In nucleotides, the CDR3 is TGTGCCATTACTGAACAGGGTCTTCACTATGGCTACACCTTC.

CDR3 nucleotides: TGTGCCAGCTCGCTAGGACAGGGGGACTATGGCTACACCTTC. As protein: CASSLGQGDYGYTF. The chain couples TRBV18 to TRBJ1-2, with 10 bases that match TRBD1. The germline gives CDR1 KGHSH, CDR2 LQKENI. After removal of 6 bases from V and 3 bases from J, the junction contained 4 bases not matched to a gene. The length of the CDR3 is 14 residues.

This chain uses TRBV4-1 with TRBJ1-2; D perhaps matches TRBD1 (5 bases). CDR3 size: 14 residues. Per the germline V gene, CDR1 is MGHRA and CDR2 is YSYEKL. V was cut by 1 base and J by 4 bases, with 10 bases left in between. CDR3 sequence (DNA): TGCGCCAGCAGCCAAGGGGGACTGATCTATGGCTACACCTTC. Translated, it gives CASSQGGLIYGYTF.

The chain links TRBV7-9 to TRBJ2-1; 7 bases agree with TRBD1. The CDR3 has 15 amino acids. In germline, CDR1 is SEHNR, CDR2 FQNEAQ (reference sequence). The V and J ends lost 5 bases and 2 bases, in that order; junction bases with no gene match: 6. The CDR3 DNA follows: TGTGCCAGCAGCCGAACAGGGGCGGCCTACAATGAGCAGTTCTTC. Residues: CASSRTGAAYNEQFF.

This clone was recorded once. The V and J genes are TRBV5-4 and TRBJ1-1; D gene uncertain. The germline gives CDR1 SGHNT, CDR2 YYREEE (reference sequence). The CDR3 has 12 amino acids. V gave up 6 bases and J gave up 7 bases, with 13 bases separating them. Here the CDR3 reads CASNPGLGEAFF. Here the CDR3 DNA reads TGTGCCAGCAACCCGGGGTTGGGTGAAGCTTTCTTT.

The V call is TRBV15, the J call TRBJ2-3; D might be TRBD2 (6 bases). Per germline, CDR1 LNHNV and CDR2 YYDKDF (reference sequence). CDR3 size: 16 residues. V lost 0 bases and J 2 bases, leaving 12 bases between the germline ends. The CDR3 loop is CATSRDGGLLTDTQYF. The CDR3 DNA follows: TGTGCCACCAGCAGAGATGGTGGACTACTCACAGATACGCAGTATTTT.

CDR3: CSVETAKGRGGFQETQYF. The CDR3 DNA reads TGCAGCGTTGAGACCGCGAAGGGGCGGGGGGGGTTCCAAGAGACCCAGTACTTC. The chain recombines TRBV29-1 with TRBJ2-5; the match to TRBD2 covers 9 bases. Per germline, CDR1 SQVTM and CDR2 ANQGSEA. The V segment lost 3 bases and the J segment 1 base; nucleotides outside the gene matches: 15. CDR3 length equals 18 residues. Full variable domain (rest looked up from reference TRBV29-1 and TRBJ2-5): SAVISQKPSRDICQRGTSLTIQCQVDSQVTMMFWYRQQPGQSLTLIATANQGSEATYESGFVIDKFPISRPNLTFSTLTVSNMSPEDSSIYLCSVETAKGRGGFQETQYFGPGTRLLVL.

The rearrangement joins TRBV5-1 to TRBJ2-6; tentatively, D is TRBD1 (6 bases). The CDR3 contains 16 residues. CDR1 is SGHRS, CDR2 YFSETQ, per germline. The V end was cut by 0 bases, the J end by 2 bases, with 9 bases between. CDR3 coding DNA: TGCGCCAGCAGCTTGGCAGGGGACCCTGGGGCCAACGTCCTGACTTTC. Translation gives CASSLAGDPGANVLTF.

The DNA for the CDR3 is TGCGCCAGCAGCCAGGGACAGGCCGACAATGAGCAGTTCTTC. This translates into CASSQGQADNEQFF. The V and J genes are TRBV5-1 and TRBJ2-1; TRBD1 matches at 8 bases. Germline assignment: CDR1 SGHRS and CDR2 YFSETQ. The V and J ends lost 4 bases and 5 bases, in that order; junction bases with no gene match: 5. CDR3 size: 14 residues.

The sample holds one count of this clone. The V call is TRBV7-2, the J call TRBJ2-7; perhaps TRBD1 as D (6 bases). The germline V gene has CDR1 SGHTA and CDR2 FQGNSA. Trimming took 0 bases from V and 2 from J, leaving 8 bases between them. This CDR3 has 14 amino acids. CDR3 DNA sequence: TGTGCCAGCAGCTTAGCGGGGGCTACCTACGAGCAGTACTTC. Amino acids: CASSLAGATYEQYF.

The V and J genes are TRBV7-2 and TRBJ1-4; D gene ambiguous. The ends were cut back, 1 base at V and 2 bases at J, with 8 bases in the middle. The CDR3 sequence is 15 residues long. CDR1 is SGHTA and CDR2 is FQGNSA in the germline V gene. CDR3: CASSLGGETNEKLFF. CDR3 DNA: TGTGCCAGCAGCTTAGGTGGGGAGACTAATGAAAAACTGTTTTTT.

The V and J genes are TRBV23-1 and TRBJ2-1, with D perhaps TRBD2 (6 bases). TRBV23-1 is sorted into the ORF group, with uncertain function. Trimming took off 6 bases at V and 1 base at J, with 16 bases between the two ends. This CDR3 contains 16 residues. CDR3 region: CASRPPGTPSYNEQFF. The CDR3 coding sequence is TGCGCCAGCAGACCTCCCGGGACTCCTTCCTACAATGAGCAGTTCTTC.

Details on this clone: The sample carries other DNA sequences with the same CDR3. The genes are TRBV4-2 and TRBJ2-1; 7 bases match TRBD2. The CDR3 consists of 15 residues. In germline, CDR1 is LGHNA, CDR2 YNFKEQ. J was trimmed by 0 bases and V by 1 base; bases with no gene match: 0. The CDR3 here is CASSQGGSSYNEQFF. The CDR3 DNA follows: TGTGCCAGCAGCCAAGGCGGGAGCTCCTACAATGAGCAGTTCTTC.

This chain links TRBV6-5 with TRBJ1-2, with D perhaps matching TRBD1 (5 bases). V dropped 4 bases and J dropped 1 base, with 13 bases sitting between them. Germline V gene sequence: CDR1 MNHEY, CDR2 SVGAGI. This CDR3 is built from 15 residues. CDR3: CASSSGRVGNYGYTF. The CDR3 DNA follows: TGTGCCAGCAGTTCTGGCAGGGTTGGTAACTATGGCTACACCTTC.

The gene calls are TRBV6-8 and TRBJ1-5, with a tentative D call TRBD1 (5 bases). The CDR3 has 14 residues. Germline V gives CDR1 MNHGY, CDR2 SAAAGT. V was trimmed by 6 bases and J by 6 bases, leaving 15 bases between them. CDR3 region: CASRHPGKAQPQHF. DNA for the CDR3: TGTGCCAGCAGGCACCCAGGGAAAGCTCAGCCCCAGCATTTT.